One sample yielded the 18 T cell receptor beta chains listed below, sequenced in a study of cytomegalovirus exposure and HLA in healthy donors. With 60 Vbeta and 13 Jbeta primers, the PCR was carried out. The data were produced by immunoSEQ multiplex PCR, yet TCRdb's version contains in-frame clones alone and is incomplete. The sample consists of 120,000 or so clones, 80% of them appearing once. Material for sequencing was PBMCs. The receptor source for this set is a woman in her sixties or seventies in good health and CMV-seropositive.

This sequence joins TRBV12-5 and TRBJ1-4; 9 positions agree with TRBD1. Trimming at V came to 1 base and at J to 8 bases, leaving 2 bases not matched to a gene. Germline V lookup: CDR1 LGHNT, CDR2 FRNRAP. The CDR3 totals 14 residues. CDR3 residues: CASGLGQGVEKLFF. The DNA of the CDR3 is TGTGCTAGTGGTTTGGGACAGGGGGTAGAAAAACTGTTTTTT.

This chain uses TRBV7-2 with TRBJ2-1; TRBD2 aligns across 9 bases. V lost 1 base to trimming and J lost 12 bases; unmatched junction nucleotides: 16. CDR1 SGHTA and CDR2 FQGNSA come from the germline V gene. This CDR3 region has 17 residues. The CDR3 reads CASSLVGSGGLVLRQFF. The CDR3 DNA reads TGTGCCAGCAGCTTAGTCGGTAGCGGGGGCCTCGTCCTTAGGCAGTTCTTC.

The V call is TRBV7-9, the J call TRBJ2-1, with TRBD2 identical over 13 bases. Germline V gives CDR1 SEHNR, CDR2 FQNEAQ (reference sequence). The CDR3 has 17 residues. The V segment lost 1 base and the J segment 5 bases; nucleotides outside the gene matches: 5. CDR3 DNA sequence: TGTGCCAGCAGCTTAGGGACTAGCGGGAGAATCCACAATGAGCAGTTCTTC. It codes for CASSLGTSGRIHNEQFF.

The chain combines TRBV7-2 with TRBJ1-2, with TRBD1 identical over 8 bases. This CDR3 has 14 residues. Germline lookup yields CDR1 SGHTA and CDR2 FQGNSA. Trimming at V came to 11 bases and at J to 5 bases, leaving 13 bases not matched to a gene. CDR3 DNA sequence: TGTGCCTCCACCCAGGGGGCCGCGGCTTATGGCTACACCTTC. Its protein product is CASTQGAAAYGYTF.

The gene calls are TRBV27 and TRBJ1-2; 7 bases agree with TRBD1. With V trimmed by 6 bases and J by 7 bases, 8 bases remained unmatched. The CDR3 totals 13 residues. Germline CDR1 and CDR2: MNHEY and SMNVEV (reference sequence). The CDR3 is CASSRDRVGGYTF. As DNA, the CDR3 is TGTGCCAGCAGCCGTGACAGGGTGGGTGGCTACACCTTC.

DNA of the CDR3: TGTGCCAGTAGTATAGGAGGGAATGAGCAGTTCTTC. It yields the protein CASSIGGNEQFF. The chain joins TRBV19 to TRBJ2-1; weak D call: TRBD2 (5 bases). CDR3 length: 12 residues. Germline lookup yields CDR1 LNHDA and CDR2 SQIVND (reference sequence). Trimming removed 1 base at V and 7 bases at J, with 5 bases between. Full variable domain (rest looked up from reference TRBV19 and TRBJ2-1): DGGITQSPKYLFRKEGQNVTLSCEQNLNHDAMYWYRQDPGQGLRLIYYSQIVNDFQKGDIAEGYSVSREKKESFPLTVTSAQKNPTAFYLCASSIGGNEQFFGPGTRLTVL.

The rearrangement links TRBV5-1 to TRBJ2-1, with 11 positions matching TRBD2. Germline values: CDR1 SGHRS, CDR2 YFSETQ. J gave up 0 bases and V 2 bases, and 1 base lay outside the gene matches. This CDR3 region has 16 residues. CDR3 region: CASSFGLAGSYNEQFF. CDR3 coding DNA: TGCGCCAGCAGCTTTGGACTAGCGGGCTCCTACAATGAGCAGTTCTTC.

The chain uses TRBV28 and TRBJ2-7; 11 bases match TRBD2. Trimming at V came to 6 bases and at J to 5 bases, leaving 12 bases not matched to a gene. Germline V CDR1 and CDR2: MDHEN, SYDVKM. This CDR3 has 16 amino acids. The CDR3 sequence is CASSPSTSGSRDEQYF. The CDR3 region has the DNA TGTGCCAGCAGCCCTAGTACTAGCGGGAGTCGAGACGAGCAGTACTTC.

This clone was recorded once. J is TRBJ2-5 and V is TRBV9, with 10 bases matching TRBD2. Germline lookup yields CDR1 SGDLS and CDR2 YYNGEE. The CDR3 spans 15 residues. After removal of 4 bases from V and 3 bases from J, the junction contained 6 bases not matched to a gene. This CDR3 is CASSPRTSGKETQYF. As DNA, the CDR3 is TGTGCCAGCAGCCCCCGGACTAGCGGAAAAGAGACCCAGTACTTC. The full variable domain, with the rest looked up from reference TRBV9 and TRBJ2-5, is DSGVTQTPKHLITATGQRVTLRCSPRSGDLSVYWYQQSLDQGLQFLIQYYNGEERAKGNILERFSAQQFPDLHSELNLSSLELGDSALYFCASSPRTSGKETQYFGPGTRLLVL.

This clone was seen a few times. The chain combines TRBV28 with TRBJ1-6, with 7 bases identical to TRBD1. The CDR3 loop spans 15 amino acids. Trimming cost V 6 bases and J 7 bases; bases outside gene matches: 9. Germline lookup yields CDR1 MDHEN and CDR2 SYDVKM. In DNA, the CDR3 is TGTGCCAGCAGCGCCCCACAGGGGCTGAATTCACCCCTCCACTTT. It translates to CASSAPQGLNSPLHF. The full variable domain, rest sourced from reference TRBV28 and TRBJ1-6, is DVKVTQSSRYLVKRTGEKVFLECVQDMDHENMFWYRQDPGLGLRLIYFSYDVKMKEKGDIPEGYSVSREKKERFSLILESASTNQTSMYLCASSAPQGLNSPLHFGNGTRLTVT.

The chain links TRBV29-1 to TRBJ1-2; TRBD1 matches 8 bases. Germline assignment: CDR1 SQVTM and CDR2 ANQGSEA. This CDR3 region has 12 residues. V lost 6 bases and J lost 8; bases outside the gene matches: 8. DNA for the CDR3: TGCAGCGTCAGGGACAGGTACTCCGGCTACACCTTC. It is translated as CSVRDRYSGYTF.

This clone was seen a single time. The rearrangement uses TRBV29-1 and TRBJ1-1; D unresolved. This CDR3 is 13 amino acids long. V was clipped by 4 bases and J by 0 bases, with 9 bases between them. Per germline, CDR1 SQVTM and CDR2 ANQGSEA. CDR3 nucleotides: TGCAGCGTTGGGTTCAACATGAACACTGAAGCTTTCTTT. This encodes CSVGFNMNTEAFF.

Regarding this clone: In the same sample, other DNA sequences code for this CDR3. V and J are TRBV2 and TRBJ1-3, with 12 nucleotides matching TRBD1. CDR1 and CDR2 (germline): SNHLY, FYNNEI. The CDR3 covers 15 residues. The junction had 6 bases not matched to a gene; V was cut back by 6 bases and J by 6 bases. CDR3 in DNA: TGTGCCAGCAGCTGGGACAGGGGGCGTGAAAACACCATATATTTT. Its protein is CASSWDRGRENTIYF.

CDR3 sequence reads: CASSEQGAVYEQYF. CDR3 in DNA: TGTGCCAGCAGTGAACAGGGGGCCGTCTACGAGCAGTACTTC. This chain connects TRBV6-1 to TRBJ2-7, with 8 bases matching TRBD1. Germline CDR1 MNHNS, CDR2 SASEGT. The J segment lost 3 bases and the V segment lost 2 bases, leaving 3 bases of the junction unmatched. CDR3 length equals 14 residues.

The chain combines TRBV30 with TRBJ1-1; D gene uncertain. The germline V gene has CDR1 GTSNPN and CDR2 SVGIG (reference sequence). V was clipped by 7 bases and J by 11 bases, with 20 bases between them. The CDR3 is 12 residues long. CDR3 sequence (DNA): TGTGCCTCCCAGACAACGACGAGAATGGCTTTCTTT. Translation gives CASQTTTRMAFF.

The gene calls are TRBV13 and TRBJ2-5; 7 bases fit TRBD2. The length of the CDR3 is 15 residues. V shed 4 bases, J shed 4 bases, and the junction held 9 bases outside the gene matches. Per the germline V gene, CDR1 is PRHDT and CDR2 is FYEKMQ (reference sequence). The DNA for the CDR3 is TGTGCCAGCAGCTCGCAAGCGGGATCTTCAGAGACCCAGTACTTC. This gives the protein CASSSQAGSSETQYF.

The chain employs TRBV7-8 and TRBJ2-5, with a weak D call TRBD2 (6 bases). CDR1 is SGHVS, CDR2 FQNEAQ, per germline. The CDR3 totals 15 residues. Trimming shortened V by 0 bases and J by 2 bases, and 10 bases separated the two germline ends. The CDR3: CASSLAAGTQETQYF. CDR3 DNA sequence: TGTGCCAGCAGCTTAGCAGCCGGGACTCAAGAGACCCAGTACTTC.

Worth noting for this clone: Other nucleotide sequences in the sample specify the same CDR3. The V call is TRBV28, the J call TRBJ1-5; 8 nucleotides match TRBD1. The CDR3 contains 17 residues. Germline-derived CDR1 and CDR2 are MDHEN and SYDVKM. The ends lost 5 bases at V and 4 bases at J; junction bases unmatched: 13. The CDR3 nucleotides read TGTGCCAGCAGTCCGAATGCAGGGGGCTCTTATAATCAGCCCCAGCATTTT. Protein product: CASSPNAGGSYNQPQHF. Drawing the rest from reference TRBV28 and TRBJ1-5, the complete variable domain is DVKVTQSSRYLVKRTGEKVFLECVQDMDHENMFWYRQDPGLGLRLIYFSYDVKMKEKGDIPEGYSVSREKKERFSLILESASTNQTSMYLCASSPNAGGSYNQPQHFGDGTRLSIL.